The 10 T cell receptor beta chains reported below all come from one sample, sequenced in a study of cytomegalovirus exposure and HLA in healthy donors. PCR amplification relied on 60 Vbeta primers (plus 13 Jbeta primers). Sequenced by immunoSEQ multiplex PCR; TCRdb stores in-frame clones only, minus some. The sample shows about 160,000 clones, about 81% of them seen only once. The specimen sequenced was PBMCs. The receptors shown here come from a woman in her 50s in good health and CMV-seropositive.

This clone occurred a few times. The gene calls are TRBV7-6 and TRBJ2-1, with 8 nucleotides matching TRBD2. The CDR3 totals 14 residues. Per the germline V gene, CDR1 is SGHVS and CDR2 is FNYEAQ. The V and J ends lost 2 bases and 8 bases, in that order; junction bases with no gene match: 5. In DNA form, the CDR3 reads TGTGCCAGCAGCTTATACGGGGGGGCGGATGAGCAGTTCTTC. As protein: CASSLYGGADEQFF.

The chain has TRBV5-4 and TRBJ2-2, with 7 positions matching TRBD1. In germline, CDR1 is SGHNT, CDR2 YYREEE (reference sequence). The CDR3 has 17 amino acids. J gave up 5 bases and V 4 bases, and 14 bases lay outside the gene matches. The CDR3 DNA sequence: TGTGCCAGCAGCCCCGACCGACAGGGATCGAGGACCGGGGAGCTGTTTTTT. Translated, it gives CASSPDRQGSRTGELFF.

This clone has more than one count but fewer than ten. This chain uses TRBV6-5 with TRBJ1-1; no firm D call. Trimming took off 6 bases at V and 5 bases at J, with 13 bases between the two ends. The CDR3 has 13 amino acids. Looked up from germline, CDR1 is MNHEY and CDR2 is SVGAGI. As DNA, the CDR3 is TGTGCCAGCAGATCCGACCGGGAGACTGAAGCTTTCTTT. It specifies CASRSDRETEAFF.

A few counts support this clone. The chain uses TRBV30 and TRBJ1-6; D is ambiguous. The CDR3 has 12 residues. Trimming removed 5 bases at V and 7 bases at J, with 9 bases between. CDR1 GTSNPN and CDR2 SVGIG come from the germline V gene (reference sequence). The CDR3 coding sequence is TGTGCCTGGGCGGTAGGAAATTCACCCCTCCACTTT. It encodes CAWAVGNSPLHF.

The table lists this clone with a few counts. V is TRBV19 and J is TRBJ1-2; 10 nucleotides match TRBD1. The CDR3 is 14 amino acids. Germline V gene lookup returns CDR1 LNHDA and CDR2 SQIVND (reference sequence). V was pared by 7 bases and J by 4 bases, with 6 bases of the junction left unmatched. In nucleotides, the CDR3 is TGTGCCAGTACCTTGACAGGGGGCAGCTATGGCTACACCTTC. It translates to CASTLTGGSYGYTF.

The genes are TRBV5-1 and TRBJ2-1; 8 nucleotides align to TRBD2. The length of the CDR3 is 15 residues. The germline CDR1 and CDR2 sequences are SGHRS and YFSETQ. V shed 4 bases and J 7 bases; nucleotides not matched to a gene: 10. In DNA form, the CDR3 reads TGCGCCAGCAGCACTGTCCCGGGACTAGTTAATGAGCAGTTCTTC. Translating gives CASSTVPGLVNEQFF.

J is TRBJ2-7 and V is TRBV19, with D tentatively TRBD1 (5 bases). The germline V gene has CDR1 LNHDA and CDR2 SQIVND (reference sequence). The V end was cut by 3 bases, the J end by 0 bases, with 9 bases between. The CDR3 covers 14 residues. The CDR3 protein is CASSIGQGSYEQYF. CDR3 coding DNA: TGTGCCAGTAGTATTGGGCAGGGCTCCTACGAGCAGTACTTC.

The V and J genes are TRBV5-1 and TRBJ2-5, with 9 bases fitting TRBD2. The CDR3 covers 19 residues. Unmatched junction bases numbered 12, after V lost 0 bases and J lost 0 bases. The germline gives CDR1 SGHRS, CDR2 YFSETQ. CDR3 protein: CASSLANFALAGYQETQYF. The CDR3 DNA follows: TGCGCCAGCAGCTTGGCCAATTTTGCGCTAGCGGGGTACCAAGAGACCCAGTACTTC.

This clone was observed once. The chain joins TRBV7-9 to TRBJ1-2; D ambiguous. The V end was cut by 1 base, the J end by 4 bases, with 13 bases between. The CDR3 extends over 15 amino acids. CDR1 SEHNR and CDR2 FQNEAQ come from the germline V gene (reference sequence). The DNA for the CDR3 is TGTGCCAGCAGCTTAGGATCCGAGAACTCCTATGGCTACACCTTC. Protein: CASSLGSENSYGYTF.

Here the CDR3 reads CASSQEMSAGGCEQYF. In nucleotides, the CDR3 is TGCGCCAGCAGCCAAGAGATGTCGGCAGGGGGGTGCGAGCAGTACTTC. The chain recombines TRBV4-1 with TRBJ2-7; possibly TRBD1 for D (7 bases). Trimming took off 0 bases at V and 6 bases at J, with 18 bases between the two ends. Germline values: CDR1 MGHRA, CDR2 YSYEKL. The CDR3 has 16 residues.